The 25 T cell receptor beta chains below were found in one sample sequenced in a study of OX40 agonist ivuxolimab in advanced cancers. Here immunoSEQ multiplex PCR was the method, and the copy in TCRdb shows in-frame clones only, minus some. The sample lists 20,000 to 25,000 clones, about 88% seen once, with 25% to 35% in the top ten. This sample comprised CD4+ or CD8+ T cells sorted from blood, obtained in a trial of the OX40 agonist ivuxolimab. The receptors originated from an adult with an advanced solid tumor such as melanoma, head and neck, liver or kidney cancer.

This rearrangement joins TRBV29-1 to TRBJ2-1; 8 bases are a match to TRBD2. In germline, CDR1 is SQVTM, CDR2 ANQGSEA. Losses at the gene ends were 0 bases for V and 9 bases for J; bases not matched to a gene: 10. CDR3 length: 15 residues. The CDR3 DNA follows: TGCAGCGTTGAAGATCGGCTAGCGGGTACCGGTGAGCAGTTCTTC. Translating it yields CSVEDRLAGTGEQFF.

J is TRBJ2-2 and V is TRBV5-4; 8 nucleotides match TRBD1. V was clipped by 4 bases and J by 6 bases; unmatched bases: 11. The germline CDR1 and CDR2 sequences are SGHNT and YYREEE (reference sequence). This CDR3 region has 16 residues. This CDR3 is CASSPTRQGIPGELFF. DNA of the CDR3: TGTGCCAGCAGCCCCACGAGACAGGGGATTCCCGGGGAGCTGTTTTTT.

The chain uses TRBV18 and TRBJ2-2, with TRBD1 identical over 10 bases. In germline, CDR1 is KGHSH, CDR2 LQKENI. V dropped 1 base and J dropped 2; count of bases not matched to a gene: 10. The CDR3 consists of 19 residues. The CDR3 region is CASSPLPRQGANNTGELFF. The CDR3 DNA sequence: TGTGCCAGCTCACCACTTCCCCGACAGGGGGCCAATAACACCGGGGAGCTGTTTTTT.

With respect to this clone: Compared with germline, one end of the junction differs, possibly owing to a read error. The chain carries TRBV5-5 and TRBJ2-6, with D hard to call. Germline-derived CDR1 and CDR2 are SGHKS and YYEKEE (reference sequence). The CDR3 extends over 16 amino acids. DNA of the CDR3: TGCGCCAGCACCCCTCACGGGCTCTCTGGGGCCAACGTCCTGACTTTC. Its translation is CASTPHGLSGANVLTF.

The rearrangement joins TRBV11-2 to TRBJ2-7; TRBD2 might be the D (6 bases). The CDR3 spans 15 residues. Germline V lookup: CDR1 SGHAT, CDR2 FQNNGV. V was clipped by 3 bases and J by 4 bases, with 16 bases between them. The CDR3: CASSFGSEPFYEQYF. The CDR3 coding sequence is TGTGCCAGCAGCTTCGGGAGCGAACCGTTTTACGAGCAGTACTTC.

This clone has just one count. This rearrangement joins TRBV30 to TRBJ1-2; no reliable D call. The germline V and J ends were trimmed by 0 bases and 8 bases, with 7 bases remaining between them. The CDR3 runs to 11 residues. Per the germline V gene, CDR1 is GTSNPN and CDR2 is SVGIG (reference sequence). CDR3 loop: CAWSVGVGYTF. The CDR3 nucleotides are TGTGCCTGGAGTGTCGGGGTCGGCTACACCTTC.

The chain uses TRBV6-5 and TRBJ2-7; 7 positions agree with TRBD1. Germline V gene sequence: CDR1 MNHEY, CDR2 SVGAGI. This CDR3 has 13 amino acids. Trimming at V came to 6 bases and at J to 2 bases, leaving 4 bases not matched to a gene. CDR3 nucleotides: TGTGCCAGCAGGAGACAGGGTCCCTACGAGCAGTACTTC. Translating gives CASRRQGPYEQYF.

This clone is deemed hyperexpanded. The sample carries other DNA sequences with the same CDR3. This CDR3 reads CSVTGTLNEQFF. CDR3 in DNA: TGCAGCGTCACCGGGACCCTCAATGAGCAGTTCTTC. V is TRBV29-1 and J is TRBJ2-1; D possibly matches TRBD1 or TRBD2 (5 bases each). V lost 6 bases to trimming and J lost 6 bases, with 12 bases between them. This CDR3 has 12 amino acids. Germline values: CDR1 SQVTM, CDR2 ANQGSEA.

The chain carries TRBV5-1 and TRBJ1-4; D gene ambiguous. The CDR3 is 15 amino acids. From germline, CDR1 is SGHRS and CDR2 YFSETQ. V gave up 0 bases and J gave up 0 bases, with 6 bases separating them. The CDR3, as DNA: TGCGCCAGCAGCTTGGAAGGGTCAACTAATGAAAAACTGTTTTTT. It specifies CASSLEGSTNEKLFF.

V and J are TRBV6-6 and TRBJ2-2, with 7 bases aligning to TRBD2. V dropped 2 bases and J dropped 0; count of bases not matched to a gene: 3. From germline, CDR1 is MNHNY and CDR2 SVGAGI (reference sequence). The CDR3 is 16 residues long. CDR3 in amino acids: CASSYAGTTNTGELFF. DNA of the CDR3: TGTGCCAGCAGTTACGCCGGGACTACGAACACCGGGGAGCTGTTTTTT.

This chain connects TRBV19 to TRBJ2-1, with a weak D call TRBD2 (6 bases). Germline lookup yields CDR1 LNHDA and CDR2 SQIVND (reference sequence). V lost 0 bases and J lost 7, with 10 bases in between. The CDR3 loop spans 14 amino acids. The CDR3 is CASSIDPGRNEQFF. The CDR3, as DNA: TGTGCCAGTAGTATAGACCCAGGGAGGAATGAGCAGTTCTTC.

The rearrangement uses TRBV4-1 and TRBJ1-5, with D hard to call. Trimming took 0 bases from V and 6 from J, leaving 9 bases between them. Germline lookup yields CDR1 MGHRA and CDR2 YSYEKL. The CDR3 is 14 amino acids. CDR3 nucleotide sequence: TGCGCCAGCAGCCAAGAAGGTAAGGGTCAGCCCCAGCATTTT. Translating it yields CASSQEGKGQPQHF.

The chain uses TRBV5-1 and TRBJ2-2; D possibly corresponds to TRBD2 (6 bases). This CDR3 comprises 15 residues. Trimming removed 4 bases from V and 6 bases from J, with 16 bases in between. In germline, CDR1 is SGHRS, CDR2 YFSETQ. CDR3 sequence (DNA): TGCGCCAGCAGCCCGATGGTCGGGGAGGCCGGGGAGCTGTTTTTT. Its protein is CASSPMVGEAGELFF.

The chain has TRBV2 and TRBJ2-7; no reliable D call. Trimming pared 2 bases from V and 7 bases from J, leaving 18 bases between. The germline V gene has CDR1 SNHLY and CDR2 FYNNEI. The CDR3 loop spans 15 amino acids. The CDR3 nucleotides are TGTGCCAGCAGTGAATTACAGTCCCCTTTCCTGGAGCAGTACTTC. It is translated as CASSELQSPFLEQYF.

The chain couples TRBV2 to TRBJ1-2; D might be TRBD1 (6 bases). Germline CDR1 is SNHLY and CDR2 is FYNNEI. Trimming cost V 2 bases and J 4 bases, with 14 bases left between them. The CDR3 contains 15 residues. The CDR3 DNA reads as TGTGCCAGCAGTGAAATAGGCAGGGGAGGCTATGGCTACACCTTC. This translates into CASSEIGRGGYGYTF.

CDR3 in DNA: TGTGCCAGCAGCTTAACCGGCCACTCCTACGAGCAGTACTTC. Protein: CASSLTGHSYEQYF. This chain uses TRBV5-4 with TRBJ2-7; D is uncertain. Trimming removed 2 bases from V and 0 bases from J, with 9 bases in between. The CDR3 extends over 14 amino acids. The germline CDR1 and CDR2 sequences are SGHNT and YYREEE (reference sequence).

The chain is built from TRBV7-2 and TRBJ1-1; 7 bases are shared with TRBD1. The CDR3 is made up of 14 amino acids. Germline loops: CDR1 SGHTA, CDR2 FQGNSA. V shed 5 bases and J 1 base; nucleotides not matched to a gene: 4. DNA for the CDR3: TGTGCCAGCAGCCCGGGACAGTGGAACACTGAAGCTTTCTTT. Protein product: CASSPGQWNTEAFF.

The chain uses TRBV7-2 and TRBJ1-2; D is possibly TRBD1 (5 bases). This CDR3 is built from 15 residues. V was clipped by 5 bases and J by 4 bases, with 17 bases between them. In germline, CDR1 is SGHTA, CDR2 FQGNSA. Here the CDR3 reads CASSPGWVTGYGYTF. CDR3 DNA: TGTGCCAGCAGCCCAGGGTGGGTGACGGGCTATGGCTACACCTTC.

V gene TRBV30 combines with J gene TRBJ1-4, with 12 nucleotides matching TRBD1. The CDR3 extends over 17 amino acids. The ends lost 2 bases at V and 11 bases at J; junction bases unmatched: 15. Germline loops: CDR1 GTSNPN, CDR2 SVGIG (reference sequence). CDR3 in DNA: TGTGCCTGGAGTACCCCTTGGGGTGGGGACAGGGGGCGCAAACTGTTTTTT. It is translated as CAWSTPWGGDRGRKLFF.

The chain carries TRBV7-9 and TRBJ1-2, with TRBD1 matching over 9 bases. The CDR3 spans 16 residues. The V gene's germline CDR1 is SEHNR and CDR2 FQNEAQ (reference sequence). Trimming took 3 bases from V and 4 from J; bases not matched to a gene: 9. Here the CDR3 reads CASSLVGDRASYGYTF. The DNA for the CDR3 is TGTGCCAGCAGCTTGGTTGGGGACAGGGCCTCCTATGGCTACACCTTC.

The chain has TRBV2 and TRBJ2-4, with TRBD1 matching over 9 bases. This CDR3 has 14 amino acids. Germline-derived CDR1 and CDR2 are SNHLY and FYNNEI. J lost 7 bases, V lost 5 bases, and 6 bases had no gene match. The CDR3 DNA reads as TGTGCCAGCAGTAGCGGGACAGGGACGAACATTCAGTACTTC. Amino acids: CASSSGTGTNIQYF.

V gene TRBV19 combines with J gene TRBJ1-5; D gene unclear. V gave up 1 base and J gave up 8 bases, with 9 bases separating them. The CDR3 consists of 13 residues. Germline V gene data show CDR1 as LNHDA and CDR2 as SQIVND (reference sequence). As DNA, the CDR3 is TGTGCCAGTAGTATAGGATATCCGGAGCCCCAGCATTTT. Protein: CASSIGYPEPQHF.

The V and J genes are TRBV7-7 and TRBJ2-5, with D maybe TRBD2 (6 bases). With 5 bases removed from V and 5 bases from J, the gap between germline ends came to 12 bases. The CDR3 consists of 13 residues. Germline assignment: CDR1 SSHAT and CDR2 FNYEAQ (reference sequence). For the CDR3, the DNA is TGTGCCAGCAGCCCCGGGGAGGATGAGACCCAGTACTTC. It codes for CASSPGEDETQYF.

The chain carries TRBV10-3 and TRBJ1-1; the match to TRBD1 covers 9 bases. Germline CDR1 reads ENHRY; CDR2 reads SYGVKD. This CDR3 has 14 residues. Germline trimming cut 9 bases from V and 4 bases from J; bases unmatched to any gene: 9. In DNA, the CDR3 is TGTGCCATAACAGGGGGCCCGCCGGGCACTGAAGCTTTCTTT. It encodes CAITGGPPGTEAFF.

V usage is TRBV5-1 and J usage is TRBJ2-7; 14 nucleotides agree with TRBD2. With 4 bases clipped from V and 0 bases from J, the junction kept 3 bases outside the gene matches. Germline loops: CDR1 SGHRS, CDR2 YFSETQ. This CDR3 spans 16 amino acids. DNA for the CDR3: TGCGCCAGCAGCCCGGGACTAGCGGGGGTCTCCTACGAGCAGTACTTC. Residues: CASSPGLAGVSYEQYF.